This note documents a single T cell receptor beta chain sequence. This sample was taken from a study of CXCR3-negative and CXCR3-positive naive CD8 T cells. Germline V lookup: CDR1 MGHRA, CDR2 YSYEKL. The CDR3 length is 14 residues. It was by 5' RACE with UMI labels that the TRB cDNA libraries were prepared. TCRdb derives one entry per CDR3 protein from the 5' RACE reads, leaving out DNA. The repertoire table contains about 40,000 distinct CDR3 sequences. The receptor's source is a human donor in good health. Some clones in this sample may be carry-over from other donors' samples. This chain joins TRBV4-1 and TRBJ1-2. Sequenced input: naive CXCR3- CD8+ T cells from blood. As for subset: CD45RO-CCR7+CD27+CD95- naive CD8+ T cells lacking CXCR3 (TNR3-). CDR3 residues: CASSQVRGDHGYTF.